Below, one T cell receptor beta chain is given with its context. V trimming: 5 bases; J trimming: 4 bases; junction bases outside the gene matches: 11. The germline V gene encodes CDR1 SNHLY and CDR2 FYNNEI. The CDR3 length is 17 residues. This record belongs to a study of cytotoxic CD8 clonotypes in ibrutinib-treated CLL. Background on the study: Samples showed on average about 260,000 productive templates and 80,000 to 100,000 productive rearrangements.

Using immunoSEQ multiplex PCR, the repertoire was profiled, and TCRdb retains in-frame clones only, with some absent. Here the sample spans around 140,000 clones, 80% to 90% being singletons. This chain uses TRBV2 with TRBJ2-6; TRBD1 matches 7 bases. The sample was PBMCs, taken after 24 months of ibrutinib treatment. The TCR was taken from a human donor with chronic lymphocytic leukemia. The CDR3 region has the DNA TGTGCCAGCAGTCCCTATGAGGGGGCGTACGGGGCCAACGTCCTGACTTTC. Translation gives CASSPYEGAYGANVLTF.